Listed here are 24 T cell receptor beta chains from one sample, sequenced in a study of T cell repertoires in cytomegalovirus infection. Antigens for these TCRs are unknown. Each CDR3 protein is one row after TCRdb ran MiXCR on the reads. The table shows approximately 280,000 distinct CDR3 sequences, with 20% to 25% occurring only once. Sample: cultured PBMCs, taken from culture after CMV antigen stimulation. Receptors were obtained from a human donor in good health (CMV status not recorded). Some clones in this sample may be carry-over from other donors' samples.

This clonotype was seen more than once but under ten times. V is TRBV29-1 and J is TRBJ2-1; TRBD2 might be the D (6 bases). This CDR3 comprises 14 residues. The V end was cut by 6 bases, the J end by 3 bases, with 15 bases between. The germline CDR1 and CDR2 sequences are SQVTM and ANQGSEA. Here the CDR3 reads CSVPMYGSYNEQFF. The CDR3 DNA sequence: TGCAGCGTCCCCATGTACGGGAGCTACAATGAGCAGTTCTTC.

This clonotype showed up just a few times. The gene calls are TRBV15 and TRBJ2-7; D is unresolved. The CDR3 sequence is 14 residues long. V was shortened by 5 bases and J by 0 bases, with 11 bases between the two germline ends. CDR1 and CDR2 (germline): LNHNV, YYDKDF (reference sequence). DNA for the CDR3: TGTGCCACCAGCCCTCGGTCCAGCTCCTACGAGCAGTACTTC. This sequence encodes CATSPRSSSYEQYF.

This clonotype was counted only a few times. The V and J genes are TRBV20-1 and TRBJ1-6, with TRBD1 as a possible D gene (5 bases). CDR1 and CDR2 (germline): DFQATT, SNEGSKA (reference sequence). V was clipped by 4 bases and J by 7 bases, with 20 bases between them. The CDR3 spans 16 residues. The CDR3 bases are TGCAGTGCTAAAAGACAGATTCGGTTCGGCAATTCACCCCTCCACTTT. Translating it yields CSAKRQIRFGNSPLHF.

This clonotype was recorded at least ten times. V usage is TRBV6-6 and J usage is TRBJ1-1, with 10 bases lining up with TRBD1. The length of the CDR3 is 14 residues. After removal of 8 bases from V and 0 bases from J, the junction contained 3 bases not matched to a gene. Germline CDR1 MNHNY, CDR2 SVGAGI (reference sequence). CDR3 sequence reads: CASGDRGLNTEAFF. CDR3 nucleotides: TGTGCCAGCGGAGACAGGGGGCTGAACACTGAAGCTTTCTTT.

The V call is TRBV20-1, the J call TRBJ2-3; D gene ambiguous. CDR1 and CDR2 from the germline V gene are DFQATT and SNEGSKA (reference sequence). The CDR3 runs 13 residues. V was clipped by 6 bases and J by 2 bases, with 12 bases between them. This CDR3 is CSASDSYTDTQYF. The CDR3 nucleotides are TGCAGTGCCTCCGACTCGTACACAGATACGCAGTATTTT.

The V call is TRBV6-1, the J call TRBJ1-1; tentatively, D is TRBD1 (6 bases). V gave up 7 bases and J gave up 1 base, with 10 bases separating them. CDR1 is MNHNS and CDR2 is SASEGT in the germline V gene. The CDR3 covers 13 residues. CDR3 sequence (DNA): TGTGCCAGCAAAAGGACAGCGAACACTGAAGCTTTCTTT. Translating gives CASKRTANTEAFF.

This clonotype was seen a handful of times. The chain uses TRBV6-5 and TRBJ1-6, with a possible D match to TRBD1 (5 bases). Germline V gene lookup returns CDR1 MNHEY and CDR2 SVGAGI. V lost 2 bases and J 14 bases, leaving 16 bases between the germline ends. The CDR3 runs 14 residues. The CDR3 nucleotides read TGTGCCAGCAGTTACGCGCAGGGCGGTCGGGCCCTCCACTTT. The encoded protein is CASSYAQGGRALHF.

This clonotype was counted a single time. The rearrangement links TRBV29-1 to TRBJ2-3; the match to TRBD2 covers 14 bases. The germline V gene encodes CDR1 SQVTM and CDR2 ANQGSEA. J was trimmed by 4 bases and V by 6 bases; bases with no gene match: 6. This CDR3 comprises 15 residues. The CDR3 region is CSVIGTSGSADTQYF. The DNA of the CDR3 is TGCAGCGTCATCGGGACTAGCGGGAGTGCAGATACGCAGTATTTT.

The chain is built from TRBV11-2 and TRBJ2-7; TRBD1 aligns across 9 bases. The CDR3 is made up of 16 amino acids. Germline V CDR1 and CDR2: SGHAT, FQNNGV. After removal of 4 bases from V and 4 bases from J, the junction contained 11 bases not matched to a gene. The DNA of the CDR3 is TGTGCCAGCAGCTCTCCGAGGACAGGGGCTCATTACGAGCAGTACGTC. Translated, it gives CASSSPRTGAHYEQYV.

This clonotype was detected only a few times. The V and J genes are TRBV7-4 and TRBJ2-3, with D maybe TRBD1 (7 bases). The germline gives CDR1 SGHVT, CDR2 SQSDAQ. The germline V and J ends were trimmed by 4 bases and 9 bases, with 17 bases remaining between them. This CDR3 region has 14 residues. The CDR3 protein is CASSSNTGDFTQYF. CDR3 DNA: TGTGCCAGCAGCTCAAATACAGGGGACTTCACGCAGTATTTT.

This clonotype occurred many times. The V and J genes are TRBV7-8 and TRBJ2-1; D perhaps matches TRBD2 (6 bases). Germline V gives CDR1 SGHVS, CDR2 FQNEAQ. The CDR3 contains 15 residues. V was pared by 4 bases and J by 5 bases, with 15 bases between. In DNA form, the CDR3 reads TGTGCCAGCAGCTCCCGTTTTAGCGGTGACAATGAGCAGTTCTTC. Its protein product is CASSSRFSGDNEQFF.

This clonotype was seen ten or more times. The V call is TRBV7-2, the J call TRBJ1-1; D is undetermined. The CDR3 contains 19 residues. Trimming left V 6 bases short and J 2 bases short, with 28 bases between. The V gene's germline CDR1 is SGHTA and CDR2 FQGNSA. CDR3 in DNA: TGTGCCAGCAGAGAGGCCAGGTCGAGGGAGAAAAGTAGCAACACTGAAGCTTTCTTT. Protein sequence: CASREARSREKSSNTEAFF.

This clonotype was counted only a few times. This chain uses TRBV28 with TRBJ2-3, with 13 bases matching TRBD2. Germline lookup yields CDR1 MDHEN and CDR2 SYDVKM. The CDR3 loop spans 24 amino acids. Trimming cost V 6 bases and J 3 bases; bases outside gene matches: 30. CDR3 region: CASRIPGTMRPGGLAGVGTDTQYF. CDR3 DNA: TGTGCCAGCAGAATACCCGGGACGATGAGACCTGGAGGACTAGCGGGAGTGGGGACAGATACGCAGTATTTT.

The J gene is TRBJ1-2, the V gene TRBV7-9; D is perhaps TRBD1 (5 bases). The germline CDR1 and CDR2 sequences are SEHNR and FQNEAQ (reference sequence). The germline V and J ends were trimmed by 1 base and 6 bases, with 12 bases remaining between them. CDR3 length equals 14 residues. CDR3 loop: CASSLGHRGNGYTF. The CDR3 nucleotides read TGTGCCAGCAGCTTAGGTCATCGGGGGAATGGCTACACCTTC. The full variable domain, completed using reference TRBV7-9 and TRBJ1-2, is DTGVSQNPRHKITKRGQNVTFRCDPISEHNRLYWYRQTLGQGPEFLTYFQNEAQLEKSRLLSDRFSAERPKGSFSTLEIQRTEQGDSAMYLCASSLGHRGNGYTFGSGTRLTVV.

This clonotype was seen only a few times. CDR3 in DNA: TGTGCCCTGTCTGCGATGGGAGAGACCCAGTACTTC. It translates to CALSAMGETQYF. The rearrangement joins TRBV7-2 to TRBJ2-5, with D uncertain. V was clipped by 11 bases and J by 4 bases, with 14 bases between them. The CDR3 has 12 amino acids. In germline, CDR1 is SGHTA, CDR2 FQGNSA.

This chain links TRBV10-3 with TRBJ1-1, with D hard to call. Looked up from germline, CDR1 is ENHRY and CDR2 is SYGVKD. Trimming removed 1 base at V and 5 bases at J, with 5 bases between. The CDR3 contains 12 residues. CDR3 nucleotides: TGTGCCATCAGTGAGTGGGGTACTGAAGCTTTCTTT. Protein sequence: CAISEWGTEAFF.

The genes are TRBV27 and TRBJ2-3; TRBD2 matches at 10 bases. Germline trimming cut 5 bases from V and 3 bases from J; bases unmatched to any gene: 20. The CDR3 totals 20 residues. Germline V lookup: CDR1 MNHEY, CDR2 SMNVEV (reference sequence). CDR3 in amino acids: CASSQSPGIAGGSGTDTQYF. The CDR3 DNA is TGTGCCAGCAGTCAATCCCCCGGGATAGCGGGAGGTTCTGGTACAGATACGCAGTATTTT.

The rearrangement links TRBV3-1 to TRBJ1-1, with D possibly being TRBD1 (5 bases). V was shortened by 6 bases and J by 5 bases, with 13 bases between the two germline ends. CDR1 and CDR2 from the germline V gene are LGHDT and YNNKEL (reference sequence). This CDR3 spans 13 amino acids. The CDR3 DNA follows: TGTGCCAGCAGTCAGGGTCCGTGGACTGAAGCTTTCTTT. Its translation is CASSQGPWTEAFF.

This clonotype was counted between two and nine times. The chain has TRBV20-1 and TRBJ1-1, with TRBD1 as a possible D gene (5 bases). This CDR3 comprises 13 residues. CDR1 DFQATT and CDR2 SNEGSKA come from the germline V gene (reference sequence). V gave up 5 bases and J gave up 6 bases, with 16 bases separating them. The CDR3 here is CSASQGFQPEAFF. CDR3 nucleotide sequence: TGCAGTGCTTCCCAGGGCTTCCAGCCTGAAGCTTTCTTT.

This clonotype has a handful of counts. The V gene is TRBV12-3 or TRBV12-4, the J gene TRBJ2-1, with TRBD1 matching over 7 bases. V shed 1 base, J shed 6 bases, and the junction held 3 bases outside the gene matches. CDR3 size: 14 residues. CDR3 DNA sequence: TGTGCCAGCAGTTTAGGGACAGGCCGCAATGAGCAGTTCTTC. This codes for CASSLGTGRNEQFF.

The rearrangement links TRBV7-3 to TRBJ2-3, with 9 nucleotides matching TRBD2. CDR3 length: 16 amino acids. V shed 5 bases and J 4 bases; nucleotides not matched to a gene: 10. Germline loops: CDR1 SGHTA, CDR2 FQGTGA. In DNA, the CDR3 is TGTGCCAGCAGCCCCCTCGGGGCGGGAGGGCCAGATACGCAGTATTTT. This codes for CASSPLGAGGPDTQYF.

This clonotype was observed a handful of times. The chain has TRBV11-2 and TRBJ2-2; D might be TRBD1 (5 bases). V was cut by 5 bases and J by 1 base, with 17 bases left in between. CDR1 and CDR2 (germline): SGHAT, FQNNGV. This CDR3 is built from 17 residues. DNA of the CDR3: TGTGCCAGCAGCCTACTGTTTGGGGCCGGGAACACCGGGGAGCTGTTTTTT. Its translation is CASSLLFGAGNTGELFF.

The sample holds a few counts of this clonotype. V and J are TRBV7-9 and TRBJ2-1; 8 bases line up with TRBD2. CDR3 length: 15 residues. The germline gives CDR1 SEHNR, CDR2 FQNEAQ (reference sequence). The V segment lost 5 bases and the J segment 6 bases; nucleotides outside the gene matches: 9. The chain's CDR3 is CASSPRAGVINEQFF. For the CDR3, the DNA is TGTGCCAGCAGCCCCAGAGCGGGAGTAATCAATGAGCAGTTCTTC. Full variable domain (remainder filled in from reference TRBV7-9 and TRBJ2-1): DTGVSQNPRHKITKRGQNVTFRCDPISEHNRLYWYRQTLGQGPEFLTYFQNEAQLEKSRLLSDRFSAERPKGSFSTLEIQRTEQGDSAMYLCASSPRAGVINEQFFGPGTRLTVL.

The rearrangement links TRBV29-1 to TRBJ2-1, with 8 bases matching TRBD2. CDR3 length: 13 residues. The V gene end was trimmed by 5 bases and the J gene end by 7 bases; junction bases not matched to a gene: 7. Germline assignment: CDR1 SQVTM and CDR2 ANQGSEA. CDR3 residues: CSVPREGMNEQFF. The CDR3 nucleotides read TGCAGCGTTCCACGGGAGGGAATGAATGAGCAGTTCTTC.